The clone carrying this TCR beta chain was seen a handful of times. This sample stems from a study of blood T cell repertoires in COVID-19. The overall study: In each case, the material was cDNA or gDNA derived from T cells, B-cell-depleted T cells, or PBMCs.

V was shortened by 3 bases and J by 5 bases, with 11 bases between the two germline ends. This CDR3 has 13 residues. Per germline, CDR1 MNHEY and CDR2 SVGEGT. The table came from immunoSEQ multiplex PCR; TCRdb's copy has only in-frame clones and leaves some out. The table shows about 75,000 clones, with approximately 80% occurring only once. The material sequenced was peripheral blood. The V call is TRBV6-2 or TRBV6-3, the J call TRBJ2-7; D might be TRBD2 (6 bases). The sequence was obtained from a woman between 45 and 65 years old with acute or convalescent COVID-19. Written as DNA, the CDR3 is TGTGCCAGCAGTTATAGCGGCGGCAACGAGCAGTACTTC. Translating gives CASSYSGGNEQYF.